These 25 T cell receptor beta chains were all obtained from the same sample, sequenced in a study of control samples from healthy donors and cancer patients (TCRdb year 2020). Library preparation used the immunoSEQ multiplex PCR assay. Here the immuneACCESS table is served through TCRdb, limited to in-frame sequences with V and J called. Missing clones are a known gap in these copies; in checked studies unresolved V genes cover under half, and the rest lacks a known reason. The sample yields under 150,000 clones; approximately 94% were counted once. The ten largest clones add up to 3.6% of the sample. What was sequenced was blood. The receptors were gathered from a man aged 30 to 39 in good health.

J is TRBJ1-1 and V is TRBV5-1, with D tentatively TRBD1 (6 bases). Per germline, CDR1 SGHRS and CDR2 YFSETQ. V was trimmed by 1 base and J by 1 base, leaving 11 bases between them. The CDR3 runs 15 residues. CDR3 nucleotide sequence: TGCGCCAGCAGCTTGTCGGGGGCGAGGAACACTGAAGCTTTCTTT. Amino acid sequence: CASSLSGARNTEAFF. The complete variable domain, with remaining parts taken from reference TRBV5-1 and TRBJ1-1, reads KAGVTQTPRYLIKTRGQQVTLSCSPISGHRSVSWYQQTPGQGLQFLFEYFSETQRNKGNFPGRFSGRQFSNSRSEMNVSTLELGDSALYLCASSLSGARNTEAFFGQGTRLTVV.

The chain is built from TRBV9 and TRBJ2-7; 7 bases map to TRBD1. Germline lookup yields CDR1 SGDLS and CDR2 YYNGEE. This CDR3 has 14 residues. Germline trimming cut 4 bases from V and 2 bases from J; bases unmatched to any gene: 6. The CDR3 protein is CASSSDGQAYEQYF. CDR3 bases: TGTGCCAGCAGCAGCGATGGACAGGCCTACGAGCAGTACTTC. Full variable domain (outside the CDR3, taken from reference TRBV9 and TRBJ2-7): DSGVTQTPKHLITATGQRVTLRCSPRSGDLSVYWYQQSLDQGLQFLIQYYNGEERAKGNILERFSAQQFPDLHSELNLSSLELGDSALYFCASSSDGQAYEQYFGPGTRLTVT.

This clone was observed once. The chain employs TRBV3-1 (or the pseudogene TRBV3-2) and TRBJ1-1; no clear D. Trimming took off 0 bases at V and 4 bases at J, with 12 bases between the two ends. CDR1 and CDR2 from the germline V gene are LGHDT and YNNKEL (reference sequence). There are 15 residues in the CDR3. This chain's CDR3 is CASSQDRAVVTEAFF. The DNA of the CDR3 is TGTGCCAGCAGCCAAGACCGGGCCGTCGTCACTGAAGCTTTCTTT.

V usage is TRBV9 and J usage is TRBJ2-2; perhaps TRBD1 as D (6 bases). The length of the CDR3 is 14 residues. V was shortened by 1 base and J by 5 bases, with 9 bases between the two germline ends. Per the germline V gene, CDR1 is SGDLS and CDR2 is YYNGEE. CDR3 sequence (DNA): TGTGCCAGCAGCGTACAGGGGCTTACCGGGGAGCTGTTTTTT. Its protein is CASSVQGLTGELFF. Full variable domain (missing parts from reference TRBV9 and TRBJ2-2): DSGVTQTPKHLITATGQRVTLRCSPRSGDLSVYWYQQSLDQGLQFLIQYYNGEERAKGNILERFSAQQFPDLHSELNLSSLELGDSALYFCASSVQGLTGELFFGEGSRLTVL.

The rearrangement joins TRBV5-1 to TRBJ1-1, with D unclear. There are 15 residues in the CDR3. Germline-derived CDR1 and CDR2 are SGHRS and YFSETQ. Deletions cut 4 bases from V and 0 bases from J, with 13 bases between. The CDR3 loop reads CASSPLPGMNTEAFF. In DNA form, the CDR3 reads TGCGCCAGCAGCCCTTTGCCAGGTATGAACACTGAAGCTTTCTTT.

The rearrangement links TRBV24-1 to TRBJ2-3; 12 nucleotides line up with TRBD2. The CDR3 length is 18 residues. Germline V gene lookup returns CDR1 KGHDR and CDR2 SFDVKD. V was pared by 7 bases and J by 2 bases, with 12 bases of the junction left unmatched. CDR3 loop: CATRDGILAGGFTDTQYF. CDR3 DNA: TGTGCCACCAGGGATGGAATACTAGCGGGGGGATTCACAGATACGCAGTATTTT.

This rearrangement joins TRBV19 to TRBJ2-1; maybe TRBD2 (6 bases). V shed 4 bases and J shed 4 bases, with 14 bases lying between them. Germline V lookup: CDR1 LNHDA, CDR2 SQIVND (reference sequence). The CDR3 loop spans 15 amino acids. CDR3 amino acids: CASSNRDGGYNEQFF. CDR3 in DNA: TGTGCCAGTAGTAACCGGGACGGAGGGTACAATGAGCAGTTCTTC.

V and J are TRBV27 and TRBJ2-7; unclear D gene. V was trimmed by 2 bases and J by 0 bases, leaving 11 bases between them. The length of the CDR3 is 15 residues. The V gene's germline CDR1 is MNHEY and CDR2 SMNVEV (reference sequence). DNA for the CDR3: TGTGCCAGCAGTTTAAGGGCCAGGAACTCCTACGAGCAGTACTTC. This translates into CASSLRARNSYEQYF.

The chain combines TRBV5-5 with TRBJ2-4; TRBD1 aligns across 11 bases. Germline CDR1 reads SGHKS; CDR2 reads YYEKEE (reference sequence). This CDR3 comprises 13 residues. After removal of 4 bases from V and 9 bases from J, the junction contained 3 bases not matched to a gene. In nucleotides, the CDR3 is TGTGCCAGCAGCGGACAGGGGGCAGCCATTCAGTACTTC. Translation: CASSGQGAAIQYF.

This chain links TRBV7-2 with TRBJ2-5, with a weak D call TRBD2 (7 bases). Trimming left V 7 bases short and J 3 bases short, with 12 bases between. The CDR3 length is 13 residues. Germline V gives CDR1 SGHTA, CDR2 FQGNSA. The CDR3 protein is CASIRGAEETQYF. In DNA form, the CDR3 reads TGTGCCAGCATTCGGGGGGCGGAAGAGACCCAGTACTTC.

This chain connects TRBV7-9 to TRBJ1-6, with a possible D match to TRBD1 (5 bases). This CDR3 contains 15 residues. The V end was cut by 4 bases, the J end by 5 bases, with 12 bases between. Germline CDR1 and CDR2: SEHNR and FQNEAQ (reference sequence). The CDR3 nucleotides are TGTGCCAGCAGCTGGAGGGCGGGGGATAATTCACCCCTCCACTTT. Residues: CASSWRAGDNSPLHF.

This clone occurred once. The J gene is TRBJ2-1, the V gene TRBV2; 7 nucleotides agree with TRBD1. Germline loops: CDR1 SNHLY, CDR2 FYNNEI. V shed 4 bases and J 3 bases; nucleotides not matched to a gene: 6. This CDR3 comprises 15 residues. The CDR3 here is CASSAWQGVYNEQFF. CDR3 DNA: TGTGCCAGCAGTGCCTGGCAGGGGGTCTACAATGAGCAGTTCTTC.

V and J are TRBV18 and TRBJ2-3, with D possibly called TRBD1 or TRBD2 (5 bases each). Germline-derived CDR1 and CDR2 are KGHSH and LQKENI. The CDR3 length is 19 residues. Trimming removed 2 bases from V and 4 bases from J, with 25 bases in between. This CDR3 reads CASSPKALGTQGPPDTQYF. The CDR3 DNA reads TGTGCCAGCTCACCAAAGGCCTTGGGGACCCAAGGCCCACCAGATACGCAGTATTTT. Full variable domain (outside the CDR3, taken from reference TRBV18 and TRBJ2-3): NAGVMQNPRHLVRRRGQEARLRCSPMKGHSHVYWYRQLPEEGLKFMVYLQKENIIDESGMPKERFSAEFPKEGPSILRIQQVVRGDSAAYFCASSPKALGTQGPPDTQYFGPGTRLTVL.

Only one count was recorded for this clone. No DNA is shown, since the ends of the CDR3 on it are uncertain; the CDR3 is the one TCRdb lists. The chain links TRBV25-1 to TRBJ1-5. Both ends counted, the CDR3 spans 13 residues. Germline V gives CDR1 MGHDK, CDR2 SYGVNS. CDR3 amino acids: CASSTSENQPQHF.

V usage is TRBV5-1 and J usage is TRBJ2-3; the D is unclear. Trimming removed 5 bases at V and 6 bases at J, with 19 bases between. CDR1 and CDR2 (germline): SGHRS, YFSETQ. There are 15 residues in the CDR3. DNA for the CDR3: TGCGCCAGCAGGCAGGCAGCTTCGGTGTTGGATACGCAGTATTTT. Residues: CASRQAASVLDTQYF.

The CDR3 DNA reads as TGCGCCAGCAGCCATCCCCGGGACCCCCTCGGAGAAAAACTGTTTTTT. Translating gives CASSHPRDPLGEKLFF. The V gene is TRBV4-1, the J gene TRBJ1-4, with a tentative D call TRBD1 (5 bases). Trimming stripped 3 bases from V and 8 bases from J, with 19 bases between. CDR3 length: 16 amino acids. Germline CDR1 is MGHRA and CDR2 is YSYEKL.

This rearrangement joins TRBV10-3 to TRBJ2-2, with D maybe TRBD2 (6 bases). Germline V lookup: CDR1 ENHRY, CDR2 SYGVKD. Trimming removed 0 bases from V and 4 bases from J, with 21 bases in between. This CDR3 is 19 amino acids long. The CDR3: CAISESTREVLRITGELFF. The CDR3 DNA reads as TGTGCCATCAGTGAGTCGACCAGGGAGGTACTTAGGATCACCGGGGAGCTGTTTTTT.

The chain carries TRBV19 and TRBJ2-1; 8 bases align to TRBD2. Germline V lookup: CDR1 LNHDA, CDR2 SQIVND (reference sequence). Germline trimming cut 3 bases from V and 7 bases from J; bases unmatched to any gene: 5. The CDR3 consists of 14 residues. CDR3: CASSILAGPNEQFF. Here the CDR3 DNA reads TGTGCCAGTAGTATCCTAGCGGGCCCTAATGAGCAGTTCTTC.

V usage is TRBV14 and J usage is TRBJ2-1; D is perhaps TRBD2 (6 bases). The length of the CDR3 is 15 residues. V lost 4 bases to trimming and J lost 4 bases, with 14 bases between them. Germline CDR1 reads SGHDN; CDR2 reads FVKESK. In DNA, the CDR3 is TGTGCCAGCAGCCTGGGCGGGGTCGCTTACAATGAGCAGTTCTTC. Encoded protein: CASSLGGVAYNEQFF.

The CDR3 coding sequence is TGCGCCAGCAGCCCTCTAAGGGGATTTGATGAAAAACTGTTTTTT. Translating gives CASSPLRGFDEKLFF. The chain employs TRBV4-1 and TRBJ1-4, with TRBD1 as a possible D gene (5 bases). Germline loops: CDR1 MGHRA, CDR2 YSYEKL. Trimming cost V 4 bases and J 6 bases, with 15 bases left between them. The CDR3 is made up of 15 amino acids.

J is TRBJ2-7 and V is TRBV6-5; 8 nucleotides align to TRBD1. Germline assignment: CDR1 MNHEY and CDR2 SVGAGI. CDR3 length: 13 residues. Trimming at V came to 5 bases and at J to 4 bases, leaving 4 bases not matched to a gene. CDR3 bases: TGTGCCAGCAGTAGAGACAGGGGATACGAGCAGTACTTC. It is translated as CASSRDRGYEQYF.

The V gene is TRBV27, the J gene TRBJ1-4; 7 nucleotides line up with TRBD1. Trimming at V came to 6 bases and at J to 8 bases, leaving 18 bases not matched to a gene. The germline gives CDR1 MNHEY, CDR2 SMNVEV (reference sequence). The CDR3 sequence is 17 residues long. The CDR3 nucleotides are TGTGCCAGCAGCAAATTAAACCCAGGGGGAATTAGCGAAAAACTGTTTTTT. Translating it yields CASSKLNPGGISEKLFF. Filled out from reference TRBV27 and TRBJ1-4, the complete variable domain reads EAQVTQNPRYLITVTGKKLTVTCSQNMNHEYMSWYRQDPGLGLRQIYYSMNVEVTDKGDVPEGYKVSRKEKRNFPLILESPSPNQTSLYFCASSKLNPGGISEKLFFGSGTQLSVL.

The table lists this clone with a few counts. The rearrangement joins TRBV30 to TRBJ1-5; D possibly corresponds to TRBD1 (6 bases). V lost 2 bases and J 4 bases, leaving 6 bases between the germline ends. The CDR3 runs to 12 residues. The germline gives CDR1 GTSNPN, CDR2 SVGIG (reference sequence). CDR3 sequence (DNA): TGTGCCTGGAGTCAGGGGAATCAGCCCCAGCATTTT. Translation: CAWSQGNQPQHF.

This chain joins TRBV28 and TRBJ1-3; D ambiguous. Germline assignment: CDR1 MDHEN and CDR2 SYDVKM. CDR3 size: 15 residues. V was pared by 2 bases and J by 0 bases, with 8 bases between. CDR3 residues: CASSLAVSSGNTIYF. CDR3 DNA: TGTGCCAGCAGTTTAGCAGTATCCTCTGGAAACACCATATATTTT. The complete variable domain, with remaining parts taken from reference TRBV28 and TRBJ1-3, reads DVKVTQSSRYLVKRTGEKVFLECVQDMDHENMFWYRQDPGLGLRLIYFSYDVKMKEKGDIPEGYSVSREKKERFSLILESASTNQTSMYLCASSLAVSSGNTIYFGEGSWLTVV.

V and J are TRBV5-5 and TRBJ1-6; D call uncertain. V gave up 4 bases and J gave up 0 bases, with 8 bases separating them. The germline CDR1 and CDR2 sequences are SGHKS and YYEKEE (reference sequence). CDR3 length: 15 residues. CDR3 region: CASSPESSYNSPLHF. CDR3 coding DNA: TGTGCCAGCAGCCCAGAAAGCTCCTATAATTCACCCCTCCACTTT.